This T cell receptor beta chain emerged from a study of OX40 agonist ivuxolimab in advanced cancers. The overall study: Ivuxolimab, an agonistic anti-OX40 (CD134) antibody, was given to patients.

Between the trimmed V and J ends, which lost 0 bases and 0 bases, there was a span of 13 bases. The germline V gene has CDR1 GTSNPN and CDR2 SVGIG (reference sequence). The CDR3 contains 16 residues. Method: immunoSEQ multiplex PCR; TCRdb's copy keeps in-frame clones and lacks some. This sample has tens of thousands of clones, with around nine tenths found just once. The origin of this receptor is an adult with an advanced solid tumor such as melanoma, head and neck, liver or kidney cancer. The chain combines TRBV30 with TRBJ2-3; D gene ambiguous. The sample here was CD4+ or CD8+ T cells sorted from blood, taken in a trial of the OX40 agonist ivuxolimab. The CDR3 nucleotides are TGTGCCTGGAGTGTAAGGGCAGCTACTAGCACAGATACGCAGTATTTT. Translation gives CAWSVRAATSTDTQYF.